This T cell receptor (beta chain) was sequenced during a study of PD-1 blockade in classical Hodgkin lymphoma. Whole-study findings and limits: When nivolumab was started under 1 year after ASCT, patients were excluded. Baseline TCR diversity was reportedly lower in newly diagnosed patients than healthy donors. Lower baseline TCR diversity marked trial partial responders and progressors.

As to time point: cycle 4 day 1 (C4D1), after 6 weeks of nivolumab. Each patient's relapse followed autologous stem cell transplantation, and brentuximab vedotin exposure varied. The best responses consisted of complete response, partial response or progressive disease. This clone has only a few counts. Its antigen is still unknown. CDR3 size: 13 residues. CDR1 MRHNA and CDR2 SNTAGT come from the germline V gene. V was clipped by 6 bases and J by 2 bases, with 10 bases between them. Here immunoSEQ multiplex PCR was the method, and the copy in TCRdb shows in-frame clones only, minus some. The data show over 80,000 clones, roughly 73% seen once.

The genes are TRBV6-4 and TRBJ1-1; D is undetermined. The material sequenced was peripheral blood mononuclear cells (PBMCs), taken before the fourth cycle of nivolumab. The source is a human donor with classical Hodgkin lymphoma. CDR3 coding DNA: TGTGCCAGCAGGCGGGAGGAAAACACTGAAGCTTTCTTT. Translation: CASRREENTEAFF.